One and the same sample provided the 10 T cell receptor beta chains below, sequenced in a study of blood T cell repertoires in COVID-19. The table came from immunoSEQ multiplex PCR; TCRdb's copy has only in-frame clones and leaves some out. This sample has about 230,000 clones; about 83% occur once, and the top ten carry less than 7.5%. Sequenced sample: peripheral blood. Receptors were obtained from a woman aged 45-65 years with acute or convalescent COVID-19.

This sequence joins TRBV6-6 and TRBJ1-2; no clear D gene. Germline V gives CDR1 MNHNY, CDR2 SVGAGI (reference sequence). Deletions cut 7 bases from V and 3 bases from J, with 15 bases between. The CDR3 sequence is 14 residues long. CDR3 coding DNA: TGTGCCAGCACTTATCTGGGAGAATACTATGGCTACACCTTC. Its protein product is CASTYLGEYYGYTF.

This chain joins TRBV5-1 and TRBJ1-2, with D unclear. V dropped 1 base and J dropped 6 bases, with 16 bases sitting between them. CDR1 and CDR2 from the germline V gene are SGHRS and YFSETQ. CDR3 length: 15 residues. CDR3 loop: CASSLSSGSRDGYTF. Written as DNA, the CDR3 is TGCGCCAGCAGCTTGTCGTCGGGGTCTCGGGATGGCTACACCTTC.

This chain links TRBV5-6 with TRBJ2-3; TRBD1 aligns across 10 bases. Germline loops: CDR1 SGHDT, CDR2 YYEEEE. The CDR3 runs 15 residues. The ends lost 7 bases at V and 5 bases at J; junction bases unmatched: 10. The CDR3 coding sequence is TGTGCCAGCCGGAGGGACAGGGGTTATGGAGATACGCAGTATTTT. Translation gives CASRRDRGYGDTQYF.

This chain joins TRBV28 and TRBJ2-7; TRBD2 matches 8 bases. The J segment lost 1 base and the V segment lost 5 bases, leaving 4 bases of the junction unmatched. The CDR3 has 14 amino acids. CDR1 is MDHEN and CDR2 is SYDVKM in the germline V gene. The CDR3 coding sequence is TGTGCCAGCAGTGTTAGCGGGGTATCCTACGAGCAGTACTTC. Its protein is CASSVSGVSYEQYF.

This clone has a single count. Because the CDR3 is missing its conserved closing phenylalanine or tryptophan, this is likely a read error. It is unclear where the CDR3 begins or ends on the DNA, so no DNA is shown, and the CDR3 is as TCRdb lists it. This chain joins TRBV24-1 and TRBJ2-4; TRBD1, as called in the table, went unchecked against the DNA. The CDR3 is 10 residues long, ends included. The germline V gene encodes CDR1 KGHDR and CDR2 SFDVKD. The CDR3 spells CATRRDNSEI.

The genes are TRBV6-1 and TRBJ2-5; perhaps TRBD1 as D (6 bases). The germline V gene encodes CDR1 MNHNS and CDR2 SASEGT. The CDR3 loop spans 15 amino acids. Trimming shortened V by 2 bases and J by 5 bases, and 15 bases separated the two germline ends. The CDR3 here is CASSEYVGGAETQYF. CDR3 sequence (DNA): TGTGCCAGCAGTGAATATGTTGGGGGCGCGGAGACCCAGTACTTC.

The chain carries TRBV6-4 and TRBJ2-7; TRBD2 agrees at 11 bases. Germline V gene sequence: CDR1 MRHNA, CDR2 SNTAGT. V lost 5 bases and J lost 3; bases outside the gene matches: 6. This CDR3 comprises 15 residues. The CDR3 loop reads CASSPLAGGYYEQYF. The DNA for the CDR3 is TGTGCCAGCAGTCCGCTAGCGGGGGGATACTACGAGCAGTACTTC.

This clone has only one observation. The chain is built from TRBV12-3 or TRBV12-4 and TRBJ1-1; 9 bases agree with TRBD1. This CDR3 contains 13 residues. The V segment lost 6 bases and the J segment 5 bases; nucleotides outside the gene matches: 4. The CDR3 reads CASSRGQGTEAFF. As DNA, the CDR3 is TGTGCCAGCAGCCGAGGACAGGGGACTGAAGCTTTCTTT.

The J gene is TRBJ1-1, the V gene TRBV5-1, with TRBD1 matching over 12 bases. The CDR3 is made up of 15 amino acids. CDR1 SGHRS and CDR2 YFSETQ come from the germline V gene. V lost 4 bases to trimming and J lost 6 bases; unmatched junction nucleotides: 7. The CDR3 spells CASSPGQGAFPEAFF. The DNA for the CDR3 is TGCGCCAGCAGCCCGGGACAGGGGGCGTTCCCTGAAGCTTTCTTT.

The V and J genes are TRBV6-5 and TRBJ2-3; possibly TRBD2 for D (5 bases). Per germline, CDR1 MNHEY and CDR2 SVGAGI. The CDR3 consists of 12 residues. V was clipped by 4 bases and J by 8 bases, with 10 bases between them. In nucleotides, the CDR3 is TGTGCCAGCAGTTTTACCCGGGGTACGCAGTATTTT. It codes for CASSFTRGTQYF.